These T cell receptor beta chains were read from a single sample in a study of shared clonotypes between healthy human individuals. Measured with immunoSEQ multiplex PCR; TCRdb has only the in-frame clones, and not every one. Of 600,000 to 750,000 clones listed, around 90% were seen once; the top ten hold more than 30%. The sequenced sample consisted of memory CD8+ T cells from PBMCs. The origin of the receptors is a man between 18 and 29 years old in good health. Some clones in this sample may be carry-over from other donors' samples. Both conserved end residues are part of each CDR3. Fields, in order: D gene, V gene, J gene, CDR3 protein. D genes are given only for firm matches.

D gene: NA; V gene: TRBV28; J gene: TRBJ2-7; CDR3 protein: CASSFPGTHYEQYF
D gene: TRBD1; V gene: TRBV6-5; J gene: TRBJ2-4; CDR3 protein: CASSSPLDRAGNIQYF
D gene: NA; V gene: TRBV2; J gene: TRBJ2-7; CDR3 protein: CASSEDQKGSYEQYF
D gene: TRBD1; V gene: TRBV6-5; J gene: TRBJ1-6; CDR3 protein: CASSYTEGQLNSPLHF
D gene: NA; V gene: TRBV5-1; J gene: TRBJ2-3; CDR3 protein: CASSPVGGTDTQYF
D gene: NA; V gene: TRBV25-1; J gene: TRBJ2-7; CDR3 protein: CASSELRGKPREYEQYF
D gene: TRBD1; V gene: TRBV7-6; J gene: TRBJ1-2; CDR3 protein: CASSPRGDSGYTF
D gene: TRBD2; V gene: TRBV7-2; J gene: TRBJ2-7; CDR3 protein: CASSPGTSGRAAHEQYF
D gene: TRBD2; V gene: TRBV2; J gene: TRBJ2-1; CDR3 protein: CASSPRLAGASYNEQFF
D gene: NA; V gene: TRBV18; J gene: TRBJ2-2; CDR3 protein: CASSPPDSAGELFF
D gene: NA; V gene: TRBV29-1; J gene: TRBJ1-3; CDR3 protein: CSVADGNTIYF
D gene: NA; V gene: TRBV15; J gene: TRBJ1-5; CDR3 protein: CATSESGNNQPQHF
D gene: TRBD2; V gene: TRBV11-2; J gene: TRBJ2-1; CDR3 protein: CASAGGTFRSYNEQFF
D gene: TRBD1; V gene: TRBV27; J gene: TRBJ1-1; CDR3 protein: CASSFIRGKAFF